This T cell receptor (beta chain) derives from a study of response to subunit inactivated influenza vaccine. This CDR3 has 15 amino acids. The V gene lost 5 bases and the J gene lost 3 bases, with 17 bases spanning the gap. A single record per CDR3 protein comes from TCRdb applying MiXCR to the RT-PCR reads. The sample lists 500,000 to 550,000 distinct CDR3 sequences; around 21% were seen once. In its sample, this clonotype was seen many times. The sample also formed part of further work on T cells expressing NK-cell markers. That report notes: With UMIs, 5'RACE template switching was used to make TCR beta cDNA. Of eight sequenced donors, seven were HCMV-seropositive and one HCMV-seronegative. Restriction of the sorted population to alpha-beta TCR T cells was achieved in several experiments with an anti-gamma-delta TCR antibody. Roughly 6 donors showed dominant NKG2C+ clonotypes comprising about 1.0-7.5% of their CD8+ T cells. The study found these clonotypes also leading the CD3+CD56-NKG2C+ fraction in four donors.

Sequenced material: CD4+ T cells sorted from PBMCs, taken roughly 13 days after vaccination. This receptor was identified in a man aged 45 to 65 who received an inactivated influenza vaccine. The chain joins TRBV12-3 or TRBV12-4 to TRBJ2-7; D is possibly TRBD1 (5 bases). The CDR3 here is CASSPRAPGHYEQYF. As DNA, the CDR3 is TGTGCCAGCAGTCCTAGGGCCCCAGGACACTACGAGCAGTACTTC.